The clone carrying this TCR beta chain was seen many times. The TCR library protocol was used to attach unique molecular identifiers. These identifiers were attached to individual cDNA molecules. Each CDR3 protein gets one entry after TCRdb re-called the 5' RACE reads with MiXCR. The sample holds about 61,000 distinct CDR3 sequences; around 12% are singletons and the top ten take roughly 1.2%. The CDR3 has 13 residues. V dropped 11 bases and J dropped 3; count of bases not matched to a gene: 7. CDR1 is ENHRY and CDR2 is SYGVKD in the germline V gene. The data stem from a study of early T cells in non-severe SARS-CoV-2 infection.

The chain recombines TRBV10-3 with TRBJ1-5; TRBD1 matches 7 bases. The sequence derives from an adult who was a healthcare worker with PCR-confirmed SARS-CoV-2 infection or an uninfected control (not recorded which). The donor label of this sample is uncertain. Sequencing used whole blood, obtained at baseline. The CDR3 coding sequence is TGTGCCGCCCAGGGGGTCGACAATCAGCCCCAGCATTTT. Translation: CAAQGVDNQPQHF.